The sequence of this T cell receptor (beta chain) was determined in a study of blood T cell repertoires in COVID-19. This clone was observed a few times. The junction had 5 bases not matched to a gene; V was cut back by 5 bases and J by 9 bases. Per the germline V gene, CDR1 is MNHNY and CDR2 is SVGAGI (reference sequence). The CDR3 loop spans 13 amino acids. The data were produced by immunoSEQ multiplex PCR, yet TCRdb's version contains in-frame clones alone and is incomplete. The sample lists about 160,000 clones; approximately 91% were seen once. Sequenced material: peripheral blood. The chain recombines TRBV6-6 with TRBJ2-1; 9 nucleotides line up with TRBD1. The clonotype originates from a man in his fifties or sixties with acute or convalescent COVID-19. This CDR3 is CASSQTGGSEQFF. CDR3 sequence (DNA): TGTGCCAGCAGTCAAACAGGGGGCAGTGAGCAGTTCTTC.